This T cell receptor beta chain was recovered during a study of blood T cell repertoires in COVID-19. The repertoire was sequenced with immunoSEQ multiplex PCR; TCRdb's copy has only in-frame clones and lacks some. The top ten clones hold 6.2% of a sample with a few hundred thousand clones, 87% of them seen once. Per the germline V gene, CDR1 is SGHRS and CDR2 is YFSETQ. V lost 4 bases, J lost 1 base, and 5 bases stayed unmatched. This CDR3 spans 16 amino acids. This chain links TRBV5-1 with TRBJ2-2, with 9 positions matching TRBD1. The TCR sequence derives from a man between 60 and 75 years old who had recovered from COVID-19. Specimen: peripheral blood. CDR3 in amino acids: CASSAGQGLNTGELFF. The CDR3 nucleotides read TGCGCCAGCAGCGCCGGACAGGGGTTGAACACCGGGGAGCTGTTTTTT.